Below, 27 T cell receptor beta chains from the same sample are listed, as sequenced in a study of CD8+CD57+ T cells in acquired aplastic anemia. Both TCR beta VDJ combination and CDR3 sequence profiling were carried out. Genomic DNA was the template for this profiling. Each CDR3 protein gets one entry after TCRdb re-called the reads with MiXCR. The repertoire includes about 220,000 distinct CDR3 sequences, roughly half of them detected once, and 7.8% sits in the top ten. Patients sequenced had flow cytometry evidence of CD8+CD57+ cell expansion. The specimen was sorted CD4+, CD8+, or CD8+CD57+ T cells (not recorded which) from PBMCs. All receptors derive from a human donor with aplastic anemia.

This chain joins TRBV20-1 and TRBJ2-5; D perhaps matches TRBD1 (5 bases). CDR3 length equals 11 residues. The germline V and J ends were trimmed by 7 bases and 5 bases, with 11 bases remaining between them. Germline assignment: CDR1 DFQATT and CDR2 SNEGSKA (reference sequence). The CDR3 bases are TGCAGTGGACAGCTTAGGGAGACCCAGTACTTC. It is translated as CSGQLRETQYF.

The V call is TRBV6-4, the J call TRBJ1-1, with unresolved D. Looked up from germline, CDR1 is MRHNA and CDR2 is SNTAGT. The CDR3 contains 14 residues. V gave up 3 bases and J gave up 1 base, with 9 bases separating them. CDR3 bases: TGTGCCAGCAGTGAGGAGGCGGCGAACACTGAAGCTTTCTTT. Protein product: CASSEEAANTEAFF.

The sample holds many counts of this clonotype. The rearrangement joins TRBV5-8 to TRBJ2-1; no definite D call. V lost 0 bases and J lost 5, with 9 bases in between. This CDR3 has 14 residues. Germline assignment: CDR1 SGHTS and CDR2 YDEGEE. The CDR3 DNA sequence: TGTGCCAGCAGCTTGGTTGGCAGGAACAATGAGCAGTTCTTC. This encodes CASSLVGRNNEQFF.

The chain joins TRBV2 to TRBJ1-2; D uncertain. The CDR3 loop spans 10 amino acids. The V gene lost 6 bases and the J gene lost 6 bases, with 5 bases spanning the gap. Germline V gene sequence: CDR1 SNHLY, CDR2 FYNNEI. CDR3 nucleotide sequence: TGTGCCAGCAGAGGTAATGGCTACACCTTC. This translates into CASRGNGYTF.

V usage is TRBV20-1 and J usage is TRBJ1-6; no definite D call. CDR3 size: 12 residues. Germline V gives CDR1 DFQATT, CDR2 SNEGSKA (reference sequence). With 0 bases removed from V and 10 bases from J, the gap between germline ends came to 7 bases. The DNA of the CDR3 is TGCAGTGCTAGAGAGCGGGAGTCACCCCTCCACTTT. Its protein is CSARERESPLHF.

The CDR3 region is CASSDPGENTEAFF. The CDR3 nucleotides read TGTGCCAGCAGTGACCCAGGGGAGAACACTGAAGCTTTCTTT. The V and J genes are TRBV6-2 or TRBV6-3 and TRBJ1-1; TRBD1 might be the D (6 bases). The CDR3 has 14 amino acids. The V and J ends lost 5 bases and 1 base respectively, with 11 bases between them. Germline V CDR1 and CDR2: MNHEY, SVGEGT.

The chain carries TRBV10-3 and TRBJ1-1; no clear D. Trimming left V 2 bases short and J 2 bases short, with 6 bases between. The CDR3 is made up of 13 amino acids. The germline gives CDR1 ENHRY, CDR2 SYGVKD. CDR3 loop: CAISEGRNTEAFF. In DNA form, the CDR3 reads TGTGCCATCAGTGAGGGCAGAAACACTGAAGCTTTCTTT.

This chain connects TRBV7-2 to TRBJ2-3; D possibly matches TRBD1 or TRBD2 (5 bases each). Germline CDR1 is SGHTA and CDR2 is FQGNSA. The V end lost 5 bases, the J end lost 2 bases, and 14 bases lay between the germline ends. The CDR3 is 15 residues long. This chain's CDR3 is CASSGKGTITDTQYF. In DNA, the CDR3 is TGTGCCAGCAGCGGAAAGGGGACCATCACAGATACGCAGTATTTT.

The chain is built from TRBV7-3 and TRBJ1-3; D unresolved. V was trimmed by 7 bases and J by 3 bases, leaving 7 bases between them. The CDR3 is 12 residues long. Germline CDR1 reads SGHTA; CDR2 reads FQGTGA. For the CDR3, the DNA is TGTGCCAGCATCCCCGATGGAAACACCATATATTTT. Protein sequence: CASIPDGNTIYF.

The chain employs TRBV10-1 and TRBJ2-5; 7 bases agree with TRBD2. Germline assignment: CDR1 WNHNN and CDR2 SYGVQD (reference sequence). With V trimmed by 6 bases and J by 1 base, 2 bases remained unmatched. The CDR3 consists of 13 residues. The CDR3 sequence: CASRGTIQETQYF. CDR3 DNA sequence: TGCGCCAGCAGAGGGACTATCCAAGAGACCCAGTACTTC.

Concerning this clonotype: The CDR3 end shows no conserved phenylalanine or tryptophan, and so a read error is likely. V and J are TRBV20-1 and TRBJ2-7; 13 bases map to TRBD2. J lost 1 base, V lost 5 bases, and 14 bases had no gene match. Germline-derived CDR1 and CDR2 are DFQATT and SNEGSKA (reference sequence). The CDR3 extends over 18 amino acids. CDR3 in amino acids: CSAETRLAGGIKSYEQYL. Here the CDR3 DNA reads TGCAGTGCTGAAACTCGACTAGCGGGGGGTATAAAATCCTACGAGCAGTACCTC.

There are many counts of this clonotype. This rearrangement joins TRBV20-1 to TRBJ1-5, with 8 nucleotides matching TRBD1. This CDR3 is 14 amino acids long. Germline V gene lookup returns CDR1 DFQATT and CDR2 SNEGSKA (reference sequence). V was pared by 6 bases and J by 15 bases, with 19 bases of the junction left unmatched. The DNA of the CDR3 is TGCAGTGCGGTTCCCACGGGACAGGCTGTTTCTTTGCATTTT. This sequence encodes CSAVPTGQAVSLHF.

Here the CDR3 reads CASSSTGALYEQYF. The CDR3 nucleotides are TGTGCCAGTAGTTCAACAGGGGCCCTCTACGAGCAGTACTTC. The chain employs TRBV19 and TRBJ2-7; 7 bases agree with TRBD1. This CDR3 is 14 amino acids long. CDR1 is LNHDA, CDR2 SQIVND, per germline (reference sequence). After removal of 5 bases from V and 3 bases from J, the junction contained 7 bases not matched to a gene.

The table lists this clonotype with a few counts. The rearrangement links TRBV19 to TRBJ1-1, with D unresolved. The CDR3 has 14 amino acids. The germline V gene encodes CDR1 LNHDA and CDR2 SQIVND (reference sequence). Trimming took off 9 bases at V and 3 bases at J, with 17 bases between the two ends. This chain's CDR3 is CASTPHLWYTEAFF. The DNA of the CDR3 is TGTGCCAGCACTCCCCACCTGTGGTACACTGAAGCTTTCTTT.

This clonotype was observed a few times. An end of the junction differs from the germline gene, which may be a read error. The CDR3 protein is CASSFPDRDYVQYF. The DNA of the CDR3 is TGTGCCAGCAGCTTCCCAGACAGGGACTACGTGCAGTACTTC. This rearrangement joins TRBV11-1 to TRBJ2-7; tentatively, D is TRBD1 or TRBD2 (7 bases each). The CDR3 has 14 amino acids. CDR1 SGHAT and CDR2 FQDESV come from the germline V gene (reference sequence). Drawing the rest from reference TRBV11-1 and TRBJ2-7, the complete variable domain is EAEVAQSPRYKITEKSQAVAFWCDPISGHATLYWYRQILGQGPELLVQFQDESVVDDSQLPKDRFSAERLKGVDSTLKIQPAELGDSAMYLCASSFPDRDYVQYFGPGTRLTVT.

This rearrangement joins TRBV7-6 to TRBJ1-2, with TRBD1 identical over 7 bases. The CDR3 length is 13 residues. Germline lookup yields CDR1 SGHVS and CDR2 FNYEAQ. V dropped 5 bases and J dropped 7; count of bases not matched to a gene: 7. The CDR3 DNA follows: TGTGCCAGCAGCCCAAGACAGGGCCGTGGCTACACCTTC. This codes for CASSPRQGRGYTF. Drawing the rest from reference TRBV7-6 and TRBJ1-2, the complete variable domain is GAGVSQSPRYKVTKRGQDVALRCDPISGHVSLYWYRQALGQGPEFLTYFNYEAQQDKSGLPNDRFSAERPEGSISTLTIQRTEQRDSAMYRCASSPRQGRGYTFGSGTRLTVV.

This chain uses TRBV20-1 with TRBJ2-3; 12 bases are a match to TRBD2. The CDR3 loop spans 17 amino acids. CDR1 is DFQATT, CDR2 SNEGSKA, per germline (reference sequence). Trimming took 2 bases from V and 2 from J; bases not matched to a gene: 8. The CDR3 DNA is TGCAGTGCTAGAAAACCACTAGCGGGAGGCTTCACAGATACGCAGTATTTT. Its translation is CSARKPLAGGFTDTQYF.

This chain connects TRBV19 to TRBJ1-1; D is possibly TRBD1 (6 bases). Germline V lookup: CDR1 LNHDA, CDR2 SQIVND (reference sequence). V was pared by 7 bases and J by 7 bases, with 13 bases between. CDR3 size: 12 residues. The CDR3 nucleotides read TGTGCCAGTACCCAGGGGTGGAGTGAAGCTTTCTTT. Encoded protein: CASTQGWSEAFF.

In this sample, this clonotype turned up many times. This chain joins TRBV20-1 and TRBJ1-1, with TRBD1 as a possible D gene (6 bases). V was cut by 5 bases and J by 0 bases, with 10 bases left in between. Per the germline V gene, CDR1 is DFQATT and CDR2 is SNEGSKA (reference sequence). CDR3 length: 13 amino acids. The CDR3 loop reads CSAGRQVNTEAFF. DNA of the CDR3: TGCAGTGCTGGTCGACAGGTGAACACTGAAGCTTTCTTT.

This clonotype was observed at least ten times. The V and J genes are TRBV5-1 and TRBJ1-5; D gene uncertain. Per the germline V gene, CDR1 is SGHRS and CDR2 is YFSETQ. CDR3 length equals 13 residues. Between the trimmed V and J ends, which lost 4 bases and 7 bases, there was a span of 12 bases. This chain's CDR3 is CASSPGGSQPQHF. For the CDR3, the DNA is TGCGCCAGCAGCCCTGGAGGGTCCCAGCCCCAGCATTTT.

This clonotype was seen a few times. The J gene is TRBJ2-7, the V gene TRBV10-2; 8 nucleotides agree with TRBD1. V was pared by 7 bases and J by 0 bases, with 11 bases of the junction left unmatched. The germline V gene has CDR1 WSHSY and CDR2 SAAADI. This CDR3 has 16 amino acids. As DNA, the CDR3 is TGCGCCAGCAATGGAGACGGGACAGGCCACTCCTACGAGCAGTACTTC. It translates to CASNGDGTGHSYEQYF.

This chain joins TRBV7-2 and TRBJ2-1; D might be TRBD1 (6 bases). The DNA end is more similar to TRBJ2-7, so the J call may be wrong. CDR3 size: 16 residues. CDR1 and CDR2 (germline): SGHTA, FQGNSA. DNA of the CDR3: TGTGCCAGCAGCTTAGGCCCGGGGACAAGGACCTACGAGCAGTACTTC. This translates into CASSLGPGTRTYEQYF.

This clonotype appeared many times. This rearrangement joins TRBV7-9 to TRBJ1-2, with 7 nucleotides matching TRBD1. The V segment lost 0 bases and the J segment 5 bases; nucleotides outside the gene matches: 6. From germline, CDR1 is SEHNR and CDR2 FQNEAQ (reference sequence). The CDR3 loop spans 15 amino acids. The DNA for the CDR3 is TGTGCCAGCAGCTTAGCCAGGGGGTTTCGGTATGGCTACACCTTC. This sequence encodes CASSLARGFRYGYTF. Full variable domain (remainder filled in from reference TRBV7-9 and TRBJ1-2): DTGVSQNPRHKITKRGQNVTFRCDPISEHNRLYWYRQTLGQGPEFLTYFQNEAQLEKSRLLSDRFSAERPKGSFSTLEIQRTEQGDSAMYLCASSLARGFRYGYTFGSGTRLTVV.

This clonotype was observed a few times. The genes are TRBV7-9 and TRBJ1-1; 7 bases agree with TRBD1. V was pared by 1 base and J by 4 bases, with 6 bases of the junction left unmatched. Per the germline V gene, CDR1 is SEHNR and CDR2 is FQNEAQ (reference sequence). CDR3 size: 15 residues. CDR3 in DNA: TGTGCCAGCAGCTTAGGCGGTGACAGGGTCACTGAAGCTTTCTTT. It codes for CASSLGGDRVTEAFF.

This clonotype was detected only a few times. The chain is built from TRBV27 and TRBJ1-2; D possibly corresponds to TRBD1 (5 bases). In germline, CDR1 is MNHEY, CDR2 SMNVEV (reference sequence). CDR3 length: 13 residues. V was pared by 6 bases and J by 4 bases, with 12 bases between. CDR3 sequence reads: CASSPGPGYGYTF. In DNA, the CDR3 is TGTGCCAGCAGCCCGGGACCGGGCTATGGCTACACCTTC.

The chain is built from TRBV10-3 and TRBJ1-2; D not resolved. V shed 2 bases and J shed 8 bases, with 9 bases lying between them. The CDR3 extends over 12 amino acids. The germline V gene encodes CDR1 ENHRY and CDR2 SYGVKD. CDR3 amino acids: CAISEKGWGYTF. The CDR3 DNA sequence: TGTGCCATCAGTGAGAAAGGGTGGGGCTACACCTTC.

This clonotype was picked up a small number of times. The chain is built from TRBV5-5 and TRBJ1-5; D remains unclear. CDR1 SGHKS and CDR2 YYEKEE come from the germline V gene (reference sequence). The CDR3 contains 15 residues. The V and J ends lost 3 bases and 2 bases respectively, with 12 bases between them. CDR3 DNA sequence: TGTGCCAGCAGCTCCTTTGCTAGGGGCAATCAGCCCCAGCATTTT. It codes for CASSSFARGNQPQHF.